The rows below give T cell receptor beta chains drawn from one sample of a study of T cells after yellow fever vaccination. TCRdb independently ran MiXCR on the 5' RACE reads; one entry per CDR3 protein. Of roughly 120,000 distinct CDR3 sequences listed, 7.4% are singletons. The specimen comprised CD4+ T cells sorted from PBMCs, sampled roughly 10 days after the first yellow fever vaccination. The receptors derive from a man aged 18 to 29 who received the YFV17D yellow fever vaccine. Both conserved end residues are part of each CDR3.

j_gene,v_gene,CDR3aa
TRBJ2-3,TRBV4-3,CASSHGWGGTGQGYTQYF
TRBJ2-3,TRBV9,CASNVAPTDTQYF
TRBJ2-5,TRBV5-1,CASSLFLGSGRETQYF
TRBJ2-1,TRBV6-5,CASSSQGLGIRTEQFF
TRBJ2-1,TRBV4-1,CASSQPLRTGQNEQFF
TRBJ2-2,TRBV12-3/TRBV12-4,CASSPGTGRTGELFF
TRBJ2-5,TRBV6-5,CASSYSTGRVRETQYF
TRBJ2-7,TRBV7-2,CASSLVAGTAYEQYF
TRBJ2-3,TRBV9,CASSVLAGGDTQYF
TRBJ1-5,TRBV28,CASSWDRWGYSNQPQHF
TRBJ2-7,TRBV11-2,CASSGQGTRYEQYF
TRBJ2-4,TRBV9,CASSPSGGWENIQYF
TRBJ1-3,TRBV7-8,CASSLLVDSGNTIYF
TRBJ1-6,TRBV4-2,CASSPPPASPLHF
TRBJ2-1,TRBV20-1,CSAAGEGDEQFF
TRBJ1-3,TRBV5-1,CASSWLTGPGNTIYF
TRBJ1-4,TRBV4-1,CASSQDSGGWGEKLFF
TRBJ1-1,TRBV28,CASSLSSHRLQPEAFF
TRBJ2-3,TRBV7-8,CASSHRRDYVTDTQYF
TRBJ1-1,TRBV6-1,CASSDQGARTEAFF
TRBJ1-2,TRBV3-1,CASSQVGGANGYTF
TRBJ1-4,TRBV28,CASSLQEKLFF
TRBJ1-6,TRBV3-1,CASSHAGYNSPLHF
TRBJ2-1,TRBV6-1,CASRDRGGYNEQFF
TRBJ2-3,TRBV20-1,CSARSSGTASDTQYF
TRBJ2-1,TRBV10-3,CAISESWDRDYNEQFF
TRBJ1-1,TRBV11-2,CASSHLWDRSRAEAFF
TRBJ2-1,TRBV5-1,CASSLPSQGSEQFF
TRBJ2-3,TRBV7-2,CASSLVTSADTQYF
TRBJ1-2,TRBV6-5,CASSPDWSYGYTF
TRBJ1-5,TRBV7-2,CASSNNHYSNQPQHF
TRBJ2-7,TRBV19,CASSIAQGTYEQYF